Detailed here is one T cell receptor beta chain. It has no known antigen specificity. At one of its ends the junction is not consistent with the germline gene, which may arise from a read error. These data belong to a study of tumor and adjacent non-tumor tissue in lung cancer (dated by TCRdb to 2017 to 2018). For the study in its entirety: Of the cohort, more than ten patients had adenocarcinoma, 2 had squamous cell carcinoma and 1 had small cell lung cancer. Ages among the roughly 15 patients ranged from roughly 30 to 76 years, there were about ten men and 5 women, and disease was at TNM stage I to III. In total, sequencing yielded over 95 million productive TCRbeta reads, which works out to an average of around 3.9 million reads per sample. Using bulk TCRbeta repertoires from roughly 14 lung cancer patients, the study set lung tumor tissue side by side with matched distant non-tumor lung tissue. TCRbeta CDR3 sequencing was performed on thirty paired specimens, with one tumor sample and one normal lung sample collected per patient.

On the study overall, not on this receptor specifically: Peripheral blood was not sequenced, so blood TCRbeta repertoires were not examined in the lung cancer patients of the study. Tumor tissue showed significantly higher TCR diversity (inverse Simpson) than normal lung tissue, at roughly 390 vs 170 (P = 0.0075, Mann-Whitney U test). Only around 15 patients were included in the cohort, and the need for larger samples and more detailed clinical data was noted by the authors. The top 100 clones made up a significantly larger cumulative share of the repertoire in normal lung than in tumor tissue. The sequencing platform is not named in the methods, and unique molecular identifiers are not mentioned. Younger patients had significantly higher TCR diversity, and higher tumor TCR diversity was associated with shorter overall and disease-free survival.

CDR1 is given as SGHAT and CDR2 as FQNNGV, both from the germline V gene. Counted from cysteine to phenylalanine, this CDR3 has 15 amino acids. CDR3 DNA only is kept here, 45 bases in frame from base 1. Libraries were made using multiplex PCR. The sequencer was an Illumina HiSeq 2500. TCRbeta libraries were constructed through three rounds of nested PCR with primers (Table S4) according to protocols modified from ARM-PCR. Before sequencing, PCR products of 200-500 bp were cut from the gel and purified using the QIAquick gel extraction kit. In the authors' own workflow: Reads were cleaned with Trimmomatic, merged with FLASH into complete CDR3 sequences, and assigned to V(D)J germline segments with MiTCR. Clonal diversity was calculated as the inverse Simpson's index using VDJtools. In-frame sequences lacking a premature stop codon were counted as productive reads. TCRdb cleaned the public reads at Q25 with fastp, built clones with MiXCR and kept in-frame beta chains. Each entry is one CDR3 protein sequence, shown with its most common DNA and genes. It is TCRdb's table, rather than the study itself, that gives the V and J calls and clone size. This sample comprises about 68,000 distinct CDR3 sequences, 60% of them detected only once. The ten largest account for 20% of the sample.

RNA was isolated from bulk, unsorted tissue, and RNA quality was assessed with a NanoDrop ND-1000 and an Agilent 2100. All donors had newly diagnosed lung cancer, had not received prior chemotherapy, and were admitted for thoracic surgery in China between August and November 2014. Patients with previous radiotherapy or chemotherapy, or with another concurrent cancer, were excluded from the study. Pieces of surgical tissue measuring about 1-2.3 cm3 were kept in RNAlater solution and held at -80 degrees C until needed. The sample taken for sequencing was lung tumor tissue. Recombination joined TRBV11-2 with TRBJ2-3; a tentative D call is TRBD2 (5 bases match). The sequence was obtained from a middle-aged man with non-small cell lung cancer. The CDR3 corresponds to CANSPSGRSTDTQYF. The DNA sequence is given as TGTGCCAACAGCCCCTCGGGAAGAAGTACAGATACGCAGTATTTT.